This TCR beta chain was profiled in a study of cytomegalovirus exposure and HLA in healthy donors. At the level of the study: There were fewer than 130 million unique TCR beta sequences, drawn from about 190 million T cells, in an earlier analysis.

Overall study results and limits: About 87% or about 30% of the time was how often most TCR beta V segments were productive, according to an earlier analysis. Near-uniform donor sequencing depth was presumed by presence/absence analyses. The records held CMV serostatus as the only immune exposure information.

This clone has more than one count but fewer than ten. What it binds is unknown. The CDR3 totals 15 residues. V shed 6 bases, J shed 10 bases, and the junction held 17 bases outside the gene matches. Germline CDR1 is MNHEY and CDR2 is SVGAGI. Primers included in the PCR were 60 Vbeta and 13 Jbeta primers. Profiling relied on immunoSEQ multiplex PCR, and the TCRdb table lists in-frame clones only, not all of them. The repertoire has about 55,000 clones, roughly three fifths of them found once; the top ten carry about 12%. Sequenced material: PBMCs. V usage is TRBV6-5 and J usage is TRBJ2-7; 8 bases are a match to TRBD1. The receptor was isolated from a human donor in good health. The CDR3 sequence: CASRTGQGRLTRQYF. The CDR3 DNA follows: TGTGCCAGCAGGACCGGACAGGGAAGGCTAACGAGACAGTACTTC.